The clone carrying this T cell receptor (beta chain) was observed once. Its specificity is unknown. V dropped 1 base and J dropped 1 base, with 11 bases sitting between them. Germline V CDR1 and CDR2: LGHNA, YSLEER. This CDR3 contains 16 residues. The naive CD8 population came from CD45RO-negative cells selected for CCR7, without terminally differentiated effector memory CD45RA+ cells. This entry belongs to a study of shared clonotypes between healthy human individuals. Study summary: A donor's plate count was three for CD4 naive and three for CD4 memory; CD8 naive had two and CD8 memory one.

Genomic DNA (from each subset) was split evenly across several immunoSEQ plates. Using immunoSEQ multiplex PCR, the repertoire was profiled, and TCRdb retains in-frame clones only, with some absent. The sample holds about 2.1 million clones, just over 90% seen once. Study results and limitations: The study found roughly 5% of naive CD4 clonotypes shared across several donors. Collection of samples was limited to blood; tissue repertoires likely differ.

The chain employs TRBV4-3 and TRBJ2-1; weak D call: TRBD2 (6 bases). The origin of this receptor is a man aged 18 to 29 in good health. Some clones in this sample may be carry-over from other donors' samples. Sequencing used naive CD8+ T cells from PBMCs. The CDR3 coding sequence is TGCGCCAGCAGCCAAGGAGCACTAGCTTCCTACAATGAGCAGTTCTTC. This encodes CASSQGALASYNEQFF.